The subject of this entry is one T cell receptor (beta chain). The data derive from a study of cytomegalovirus exposure and HLA in healthy donors. A multiplex PCR was run with 60 Vbeta primers and 13 Jbeta primers. Method: immunoSEQ multiplex PCR; TCRdb's copy keeps in-frame clones and lacks some. The sample records some 110,000 clones, approximately 70% being singletons. V lost 5 bases and J 8 bases, leaving 10 bases between the germline ends. Germline V gene sequence: CDR1 DFQATT, CDR2 SNEGSKA (reference sequence). The CDR3 runs 11 residues. This TCR came from a man aged 25-40 years in good health and CMV-seropositive. The V and J genes are TRBV20-1 and TRBJ2-1; no reliable D call. The sample was PBMCs. The CDR3 DNA reads TGCAGTGCTCCGCTACTATATGAGCAGTTCTTC. Translation gives CSAPLLYEQFF.